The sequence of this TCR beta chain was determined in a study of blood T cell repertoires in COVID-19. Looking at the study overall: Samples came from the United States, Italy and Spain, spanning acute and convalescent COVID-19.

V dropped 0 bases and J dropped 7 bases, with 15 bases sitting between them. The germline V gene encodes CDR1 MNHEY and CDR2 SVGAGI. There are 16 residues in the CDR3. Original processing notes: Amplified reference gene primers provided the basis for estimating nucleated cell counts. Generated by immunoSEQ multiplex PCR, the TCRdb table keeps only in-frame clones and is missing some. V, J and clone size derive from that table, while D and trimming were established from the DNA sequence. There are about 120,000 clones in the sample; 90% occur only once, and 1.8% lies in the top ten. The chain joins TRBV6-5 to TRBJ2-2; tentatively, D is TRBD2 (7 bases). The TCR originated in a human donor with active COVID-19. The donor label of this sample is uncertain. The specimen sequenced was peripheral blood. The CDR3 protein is CASSYSGGRSNGELFF. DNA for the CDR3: TGTGCCAGCAGTTACTCCGGGGGGCGTTCGAACGGGGAGCTGTTTTTT.